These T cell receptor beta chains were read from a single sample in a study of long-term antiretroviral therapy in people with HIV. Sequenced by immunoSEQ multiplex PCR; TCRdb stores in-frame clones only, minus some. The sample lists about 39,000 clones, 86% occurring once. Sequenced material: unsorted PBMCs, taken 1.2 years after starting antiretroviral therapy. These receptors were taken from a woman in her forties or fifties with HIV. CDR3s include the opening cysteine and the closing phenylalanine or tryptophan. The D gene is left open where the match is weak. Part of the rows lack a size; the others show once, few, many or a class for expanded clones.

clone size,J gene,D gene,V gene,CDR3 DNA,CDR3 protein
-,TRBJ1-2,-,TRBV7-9,TGTGCCAGCAGCTTAACTACCGGGTCCAACTATGGCTACACCTTC,CASSLTTGSNYGYTF
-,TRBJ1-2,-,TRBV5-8,TGTGCCAGCAGCTTGGTTAAGGACAGTAACTATGGCTACACCTTC,CASSLVKDSNYGYTF
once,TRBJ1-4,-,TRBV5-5,TGTGCCAGCAGCTCCTCGAGATGGGGAACTAATGAAAAACTGTTTTTT,CASSSSRWGTNEKLFF
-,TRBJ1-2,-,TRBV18,TGTGCCAGCTCACCAGACAGTAACTATGGCTACACCTTC,CASSPDSNYGYTF
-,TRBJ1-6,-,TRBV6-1,TGTGCCAGCAGTCCCATCGGAGATAATTCACCCCTCCACTTT,CASSPIGDNSPLHF
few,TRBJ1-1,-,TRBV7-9,TGTGCCAGCAGCTTAGGAGGGCTCGGCACTGAAGCTTTCTTT,CASSLGGLGTEAFF
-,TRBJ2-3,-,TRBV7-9,TGTGCCAGCAGCTTAGCGGTCGTTACAGATACGCAGTATTTT,CASSLAVVTDTQYF
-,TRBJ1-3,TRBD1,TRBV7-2,TGTGCCAGCAGCTTACTGGGACAGGCGACTGGAAACACCATATATTTT,CASSLLGQATGNTIYF
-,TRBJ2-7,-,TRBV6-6,TGTGCCAGTCGTGCTGGGGACCTTGGTTACGAGCAGTACTTC,CASRAGDLGYEQYF
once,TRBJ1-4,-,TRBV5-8,TGTGCCAGCAGCTTGCTACGAGGGTGGGAAAAACTGTTTTTT,CASSLLRGWEKLFF
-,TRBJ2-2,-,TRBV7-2,TGTGCCAGCAGCGCGGGGTATACCGGGGAGCTGTTTTTT,CASSAGYTGELFF
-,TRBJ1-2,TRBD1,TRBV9,TGTGCCAGCAGCGCCGATGACAGGGGAAGGGGCTACACCTTC,CASSADDRGRGYTF
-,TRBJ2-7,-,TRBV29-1,TGCAGCGTTAGGGACCGAGACTACGAGCAGTACTTC,CSVRDRDYEQYF
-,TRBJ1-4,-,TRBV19,TGTGCCAGTAGTGTAACGACATCAACTAATGAAAAACTGTTTTTT,CASSVTTSTNEKLFF
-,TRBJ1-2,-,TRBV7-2,TGTGCCAGCAGCTTATCTGGTACAGCTACTAACTATGGCTACACCTTC,CASSLSGTATNYGYTF
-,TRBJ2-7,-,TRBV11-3,TGTGCCAGCAGCTTAGTCGAGGCAGGGGACTCCTACGAGCAGTACTTC,CASSLVEAGDSYEQYF
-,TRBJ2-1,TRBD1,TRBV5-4,TGTGCCAGCAGCCAAAGACAGGGTCCGGACAATGAGCAGTTCTTC,CASSQRQGPDNEQFF
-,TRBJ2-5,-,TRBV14,TGTGCCAGCAGCCAAGGTCACGAGACCCAGTACTTC,CASSQGHETQYF
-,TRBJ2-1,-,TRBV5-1,TGCGCCAGCAGCTTCCAGGGCCCGGGAGAGGGTGAGCAGTTCTTC,CASSFQGPGEGEQFF
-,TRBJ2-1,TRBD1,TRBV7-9,TGTGCCAGCAGCTCCGGACAGGGGGCATTTGATGAGCAGTTCTTC,CASSSGQGAFDEQFF
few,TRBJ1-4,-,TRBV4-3,TGCGCCAGCAGCCAAGATGATCCACCCTATGTGCTGTTTTTT,CASSQDDPPYVLFF
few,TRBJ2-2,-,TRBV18,TGTGCCAGCTCACCTCAGGGGCCGTCGAACACCGGGGAGCTGTTTTTT,CASSPQGPSNTGELFF
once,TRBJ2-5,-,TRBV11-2,TGTGCCAGCAGCTTAGACGGACTATTTACGGAGACCCAGTACTTC,CASSLDGLFTETQYF
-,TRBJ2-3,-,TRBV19,TGTGCCAGTAGTCCCGGGGCCAGCGCCTACACAGATACGCAGTATTTT,CASSPGASAYTDTQYF
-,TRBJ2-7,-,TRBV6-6,TGTGCCAGCAGTTACTCGAGTACGCAGGGCCACGAGCAGTACTTC,CASSYSSTQGHEQYF
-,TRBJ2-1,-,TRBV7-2,TGTGCCAGCAGCTTAGGTCCCGGAGACAATGAGCAGTTCTTC,CASSLGPGDNEQFF
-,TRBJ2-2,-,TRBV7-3,TGTGCCAGCAGCTTAATTCTAGGCCGGGAGCTGTTTTTT,CASSLILGRELFF
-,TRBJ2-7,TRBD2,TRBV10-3,TGTGCCATCAGTGAGGGGGGGGTAATCCCCTCCTACGAGCAGTACTTC,CAISEGGVIPSYEQYF
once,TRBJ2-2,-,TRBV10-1,TGCGCCAGCAGTGAGTCAGGGTTCGCCGGGGAGCTGTTTTTT,CASSESGFAGELFF
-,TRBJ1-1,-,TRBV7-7,TGTGCTAGCAGCACCCCCCTGGAGGGGGTGAACACTGAAGCTTTCTTT,CASSTPLEGVNTEAFF
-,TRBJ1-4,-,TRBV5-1,TGCGCCAGCAGCTATGGGGTCGATGAAAAACTGTTTTTT,CASSYGVDEKLFF
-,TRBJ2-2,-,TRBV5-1,TGCGCCAGCAGCGCGGGACATCTGAACACCGGGGAGCTGTTTTTT,CASSAGHLNTGELFF
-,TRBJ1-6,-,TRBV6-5,TGTGCCACCCGACCCCCCGGGACCGTCCCACCCCTCCACTTT,CATRPPGTVPPLHF
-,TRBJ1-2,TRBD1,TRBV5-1,TGCGCCAGCAGCCGGGGGACAGGGGCGGACTATGGCTACACCTTC,CASSRGTGADYGYTF
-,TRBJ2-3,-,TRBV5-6,TGTGCCAGCAGCCGTGTGAGAGATACGCAGTATTTT,CASSRVRDTQYF
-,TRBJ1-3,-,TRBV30,TGTGCCTGGAGTGTAGGGGCCGGGCTGGGGGGACAATTCTCTGGAAACACCATATATTTT,CAWSVGAGLGGQFSGNTIYF
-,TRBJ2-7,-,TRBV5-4,TGTGCCAGCAGCCCCGGGACCACCTACGAGCAGTACTTC,CASSPGTTYEQYF
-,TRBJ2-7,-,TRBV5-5,TGTGCCAGCAGCTTGTTAGGTGGCAGCGAGCAGTACTTC,CASSLLGGSEQYF
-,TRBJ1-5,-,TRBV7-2,TGTGCCAGCAGCAAGGCCCACAGGGACAGCAATCAGCCCCAGCATTTT,CASSKAHRDSNQPQHF
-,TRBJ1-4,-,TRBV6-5,TGTGCCAGCAGTTACATGGCAGGCGGCAATGAAAAACTGTTTTTT,CASSYMAGGNEKLFF
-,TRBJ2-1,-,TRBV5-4,TGTGCCACCGGTAGGACAGAGCATTACAATGAGCAGTTCTTC,CATGRTEHYNEQFF
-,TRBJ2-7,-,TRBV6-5,TGTGCCAGCAGGGAAGGGACCCTCTACGAGCAGTACTTC,CASREGTLYEQYF
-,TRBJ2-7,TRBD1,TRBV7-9,TGTGCCAGCCGGGACAGCCTATCCTACGAGCAGTACTTC,CASRDSLSYEQYF
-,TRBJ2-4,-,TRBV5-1,TGCGCCAGCAGCTTGGGGGAGGAGGTAAACATTCAGTACTTC,CASSLGEEVNIQYF
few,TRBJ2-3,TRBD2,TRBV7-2,TGTGCCAGCAGCTTCTTAGCGGGGGGCCGTGCAGATACGCAGTATTTT,CASSFLAGGRADTQYF
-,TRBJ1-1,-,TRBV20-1,TGCAGTGCATCAACCGACACTGAAGCTTTCTTT,CSASTDTEAFF
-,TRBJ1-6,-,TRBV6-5,TGTGCCAGCAGCCCTGCCTGGGGGCGTGATTCACCCCTCCACTTT,CASSPAWGRDSPLHF
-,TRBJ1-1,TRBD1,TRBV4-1,TGCGCCAGCAGCCGTGGGACAGGGAGGAACACGAACACTGAAGCTTTCTTT,CASSRGTGRNTNTEAFF
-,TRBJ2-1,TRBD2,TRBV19,TGTGCCAGTAGTATGAGGGGAGGGGCGCAGTTCTTC,CASSMRGGAQFF
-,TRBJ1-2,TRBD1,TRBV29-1,TGCAGCGTAGCCAGGGACAGGGACTTTAACTATGGCTACACCTTC,CSVARDRDFNYGYTF
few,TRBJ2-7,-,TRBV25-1,TGTGCCAGCAGTGAACCCACAGGCTTAGGGCAGTACTTC,CASSEPTGLGQYF
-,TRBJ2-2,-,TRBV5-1,TGCGCCAGCAGCTCGACACCAACCTTGAACACCGGGGAGCTGTTTTTT,CASSSTPTLNTGELFF
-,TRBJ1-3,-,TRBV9,TGTGCCAGCAGCGTAGGGTCAGGTACTATGGGAAACACCATATATTTT,CASSVGSGTMGNTIYF